This TCR beta chain was found in a study of T cell repertoires in cytomegalovirus infection. Study-level information: The authors used CMV epitopes that were HLA-C-restricted (recently identified) and HLA-B-restricted (well studied).

Study-wide findings and caveats: Clonotype analysis showed dominance of the ex vivo response by HLA-C-restricted CMV-specific TCR beta clonotypes. Adding up the frequency of public TCR beta families identified people who carried CMV plus the relevant HLA.

The germline V gene has CDR1 MNHEY and CDR2 SVGEGT. V was trimmed by 6 bases and J by 4 bases, leaving 9 bases between them. This CDR3 has 12 residues. TCRdb used MiXCR to reprocess the reads, holding one entry per CDR3 protein. This sample has about 310,000 distinct CDR3 sequences, with around 25% found just once. A word on this clonotype: Its antigen is not identified.

This clonotype originated in a human donor in good health (CMV status not recorded). Some clones in this sample may be carry-over from other donors' samples. The sequences come from cultured PBMCs, collected from culture after CMV antigen stimulation. The rearrangement joins TRBV6-2 or TRBV6-3 to TRBJ1-1; D remains ambiguous. The CDR3 coding sequence is TGTGCCAGCAGCCGATCCCCCACTGAAGCTTTCTTT. Its protein product is CASSRSPTEAFF.